Listed below are T cell receptor beta chains from one sample, sequenced in a study of metastatic and nonmetastatic thyroid tumors. TCRdb redid the clone calls on the PCR reads using MiXCR. The sample shows some 14,000 clones, approximately 32% of them seen only once. Material for sequencing was tumor tissue. The receptors come from a male donor with papillary thyroid cancer or a benign thyroid nodule (not recorded which). Some clones in this sample may be carry-over from other donors' samples. The CDR3 runs from the conserved cysteine through the conserved F or W. D genes are given only for firm matches. A clone size is listed for some rows: how often the clone was seen (once, few, many), or a class if it is expanded.

d_gene,abundance,j_gene,v_gene,CDR3nt,CDR3aa
TRBD2,few,TRBJ2-7,TRBV28,TGTGCCAGTCCTTTAGAAGAGCGGGAGGACTACGAGCAGTACTTC,CASPLEEREDYEQYF
.,many,TRBJ2-7,TRBV10-1,TGCGCCAGCAGTGAGGGGTTTAGGGAATACTACGAGCAGTACTTC,CASSEGFREYYEQYF
TRBD1,.,TRBJ1-1,TRBV27,TGTGCCAGCAGTACAATCCAAGGACAGGTATTTCGACGAAACACTGAAGCTTTCTTT,CASSTIQGQVFRRNTEAFF
.,.,TRBJ2-7,TRBV6-1,TGTGCCAGCAGCGTACAGGGTTACGAGCAGTACTTC,CASSVQGYEQYF
.,few,TRBJ1-2,TRBV9,TGTGCCAGCAGCGGGGCACGGTATGGCTACACCTTC,CASSGARYGYTF
TRBD1,.,TRBJ2-2,TRBV9,TGTGCCAGCAGGGGTTCCACAGGGGTGAACACCGGGGAGCTGTTTTTT,CASRGSTGVNTGELFF
.,many,TRBJ2-7,TRBV7-9,TGTGCCAGCAGCTTAGATATACAGGAGCAGTACTTC,CASSLDIQEQYF
.,.,TRBJ2-7,TRBV28,TGTGCTAGCATACCCACTGTCCGGGAGCAGTACTTC,CASIPTVREQYF
.,.,TRBJ1-5,TRBV27,TGTGCCAGCATCCGTCAGGTACGGTTGAATCAGCCCCAGCATTTT,CASIRQVRLNQPQHF
TRBD2,.,TRBJ2-7,TRBV6-1,TGTGCCAGCACCGCATTCCAGCGGGGAAGGTACGAGCAGTACTTC,CASTAFQRGRYEQYF
.,.,TRBJ2-3,TRBV2,TGTGCCAGCGTAAGGTTCCCTGGGACAGATACGCAGTATTTT,CASVRFPGTDTQYF
TRBD2,few,TRBJ2-3,TRBV27,TGTGCCAGCAGTGGGGGGGGTTCCTCCACAGATACGCAGTATTTT,CASSGGGSSTDTQYF
.,once,TRBJ2-7,TRBV7-6,TGTGCCAGCAGTTTAGGAGCAGGGGGGCACGAGCAGTACTTC,CASSLGAGGHEQYF
.,few,TRBJ2-7,TRBV6-6,TGTGCCAGCAGTTTACTCCCAGGCGAGCAGTACTTC,CASSLLPGEQYF
TRBD1,many,TRBJ2-7,TRBV29-1,TGCAGCGTCGGCCGGGACAGGGGATACGAGCAGTACTTC,CSVGRDRGYEQYF
TRBD1,.,TRBJ2-6,TRBV11-1,TGTGCCAGCAGCCACGCACAGGGGGCCTATGGGGCCAACGTCCTGACTTTC,CASSHAQGAYGANVLTF
.,many,TRBJ2-3,TRBV4-2,TGTGCCAGCAGCCCGGCTTTTGGGGGGTCAGATACGCAGTATTTT,CASSPAFGGSDTQYF
TRBD2,many,TRBJ2-1,TRBV3-1,TGTGCCAGCAGCCAAGGATTTGGCGGGGGGAACAATGAGCAGTTCTTC,CASSQGFGGGNNEQFF
.,few,TRBJ2-7,TRBV6-1,TGTGCCAGCAGCTGGCAGTCCTACGAGCAGTACTTC,CASSWQSYEQYF
TRBD1,few,TRBJ1-6,TRBV10-3,TGTGCCATCAGTGCTGGGACAGCTTATAATTCACCCCTCCACTTT,CAISAGTAYNSPLHF
TRBD2,many,TRBJ2-3,TRBV20-1,TGCAGTGCGCCTCCCGGGACTAATACAGATACGCAGTATTTT,CSAPPGTNTDTQYF
.,medium-sized,TRBJ1-1,TRBV6-1,TGTGCCAGCAGACCAAAGGGGGGATTGAACACTGAAGCTTTCTTT,CASRPKGGLNTEAFF
.,.,TRBJ1-1,TRBV20-1,TGCAGTGCTAGAGACGGGCAGGAGACTGAAGCTTTCTTT,CSARDGQETEAFF
.,.,TRBJ2-2,TRBV19,TGTGCCAGTAGTATCGGGACATCCGGGGAGCTGTTTTTT,CASSIGTSGELFF
TRBD1,many,TRBJ2-5,TRBV18,TGTGCCAGCTCATTGGGACAGGGAATTGGGAAGACCCAGTACTTC,CASSLGQGIGKTQYF
TRBD2,.,TRBJ2-1,TRBV27,TGTGCCACCAGTTTCCCGACTAGCGGGGGAAGGCAAGAGACCCAGTTCTTC,CATSFPTSGGRQETQFF
TRBD2,many,TRBJ2-4,TRBV28,TGTGCCAGCAGTTTAGTGGGCAGGGAGGGAAACATTCAGTACTTC,CASSLVGREGNIQYF
.,.,TRBJ2-2,TRBV20-1,TGCAGTGCTAGAGATGGCGTAAACACCGGGGAGCTGTTTTTT,CSARDGVNTGELFF
.,medium-sized,TRBJ2-7,TRBV11-2,TGTGCCAGCAGCTTAGGAGGACAACAGCCGAACGAGCAGTACTTC,CASSLGGQQPNEQYF
TRBD1,.,TRBJ2-7,TRBV18,TGTGCCAGCTCACCTGGACAGGGTAACGAGCAGTACTTC,CASSPGQGNEQYF
.,many,TRBJ2-1,TRBV28,TGTGCCAGCATGCGTAGCGGAGCCATCAATGAGCAGTTCTTC,CASMRSGAINEQFF
TRBD1,.,TRBJ2-7,TRBV12-3/TRBV12-4,TGTGCCAGCGGGGACAGTACCTACGAGCAGTACTTC,CASGDSTYEQYF
.,.,TRBJ2-3,TRBV10-1,TGCGCCAGCAGTGAGTCGATTGCGGGATACGCCACAGATACGCAGTATTTT,CASSESIAGYATDTQYF
.,medium-sized,TRBJ2-1,TRBV9,TGTGCCAGCAGCACCGGGAGCAATGAGCAGTTCTTC,CASSTGSNEQFF
TRBD1,few,TRBJ1-1,TRBV6-6,TGTGCCAGCAGTTACGACAGGGGAGGGACTGAAGCTTTCTTT,CASSYDRGGTEAFF
.,few,TRBJ1-2,TRBV28,TGTGCCAGCAGTTCCATCAGGGGAGGTAATGGCTACACCTTC,CASSSIRGGNGYTF
.,many,TRBJ1-2,TRBV28,TGTGCCAGCAGTTCCTCCGGGGGAGCGGGTCGCTATGGCTACACCTTC,CASSSSGGAGRYGYTF
.,.,TRBJ2-2,TRBV28,TGTGCCAGCCGCCAGGGTCAGATCGGTGAGCGGTTTTTT,CASRQGQIGERFF
.,.,TRBJ2-2,TRBV7-2,TGTGCCAGCAGCTTAGAAGGGAACACCGGGGAGCTGTTTTTT,CASSLEGNTGELFF
.,few,TRBJ2-1,TRBV27,TGTGCCAGCAGCACAACCGACCTCAACAATGAGCAGTTCTTC,CASSTTDLNNEQFF
TRBD1,many,TRBJ1-5,TRBV28,TGTGCCAGCAGTTTCACTGGACAGGGGCGGGTTAGCAATCAGCCCCAGCATTTT,CASSFTGQGRVSNQPQHF
TRBD2,.,TRBJ2-3,TRBV7-3,TGTGCCAGCAGCGCTAGCGGCGGCACAGATACGCAGTATTTT,CASSASGGTDTQYF
.,many,TRBJ2-3,TRBV4-2,TGTGCCAGCAGCCAACTAGCGAGCACAGATACGCAGTATTTT,CASSQLASTDTQYF
.,.,TRBJ2-3,TRBV20-1,TGCAGTGCTAGAGATATGGACAGAGATACAGATACGCAGTATTTT,CSARDMDRDTDTQYF
.,few,TRBJ2-7,TRBV12-3/TRBV12-4,TGTGCCAGCAGCTCCACGACTCTCGAGCAGTACTTC,CASSSTTLEQYF
TRBD1,.,TRBJ1-2,TRBV27,TGTGCCAGCAGTTTAAGCAGGGGGCTTGGCTACACCTTC,CASSLSRGLGYTF
.,.,TRBJ2-7,TRBV11-2,TGTGCCAGCAGCTTAGTCCCAACCACCTCTTCCAGTATCAAACCGTACTTC,CASSLVPTTSSSIKPYF
.,.,TRBJ1-5,TRBV28,TGTGCCAGCTCCATATTTTATCAGCCCCAGCATTTT,CASSIFYQPQHF
.,few,TRBJ1-2,TRBV6-1,TGTGCCAGCAGTGAAGCGCTTGGCAGCCTCTATGGCTACACCTTC,CASSEALGSLYGYTF
.,many,TRBJ1-2,TRBV19,TGTGCCAGTAGTATAGGCAGGGATGGCTACACCTTC,CASSIGRDGYTF
.,few,TRBJ2-1,TRBV5-6,TGTGCCAGCAGCTTGGCCGGGGTATCTGAGCAGTTCTTC,CASSLAGVSEQFF
.,.,TRBJ2-7,TRBV11-3,TGTGCCAGCAGCTTTCGGGGGGCATACGAGCAGTACTTC,CASSFRGAYEQYF
.,.,TRBJ1-2,TRBV19,TGTGCCAGTAGACATCCACCATGGGGCTACACCTTC,CASRHPPWGYTF
.,.,TRBJ1-6,TRBV3-1,TGTGCCAGCAGCCTCGGAGAACCACCCCTCCACTTT,CASSLGEPPLHF
.,few,TRBJ2-7,TRBV20-1,TGCAGTGCTAGCAGGGATCAGGTTAGCTCCTACGAGCAGTACTTC,CSASRDQVSSYEQYF